Described below is a single T cell receptor beta chain sequence and its context. Its antigen is undetermined. Unique molecular identifiers featured in each of the TCR beta cDNA libraries. A population of about 1 to 11 million T cells gave rise to roughly 490,000 cDNA molecules. TCRdb analysed the PCR reads with MiXCR anew, one entry per CDR3 protein. The sample carries approximately 730,000 distinct CDR3 sequences, about 45% recorded once. Germline values: CDR1 SGDLS, CDR2 YYNGEE. V lost 2 bases and J 13 bases, leaving 22 bases between the germline ends. The CDR3 is 15 amino acids. This entry is derived from a study of post-analysis software for immune sequencing data. The study's findings and limits: When compared against controls, multiple sclerosis patients showed significantly lower normalized Chao1 diversity. A few TRBV segments, TRBV5-6, TRBV5-1 and TRBV20-1 among them, were found more frequent in patients than controls.

The source of this sequence is a girl between 10 and 17 years old with multiple sclerosis. The rearrangement joins TRBV9 to TRBJ2-4; D call uncertain. Sequencing was performed on blood. The CDR3 DNA reads TGTGCCAGCAGCGTCGCCACGGGCGGTTCATCGGAGCAGTACTTC. As protein: CASSVATGGSSEQYF.